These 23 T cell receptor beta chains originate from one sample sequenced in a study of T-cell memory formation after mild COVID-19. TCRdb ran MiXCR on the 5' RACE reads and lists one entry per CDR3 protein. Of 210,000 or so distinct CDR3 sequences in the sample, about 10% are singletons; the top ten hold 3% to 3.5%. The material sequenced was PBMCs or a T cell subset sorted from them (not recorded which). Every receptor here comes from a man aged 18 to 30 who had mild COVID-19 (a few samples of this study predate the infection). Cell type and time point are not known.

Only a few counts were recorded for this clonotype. The CDR3 reads CASGLQGNTEAFF. DNA for the CDR3: TGTGCCAGCGGCCTACAGGGAAACACTGAAGCTTTCTTT. V usage is TRBV7-2 and J usage is TRBJ1-1; possibly TRBD1 for D (6 bases). Trimming cost V 8 bases and J 2 bases, with 12 bases left between them. The CDR3 loop spans 13 amino acids. Germline loops: CDR1 SGHTA, CDR2 FQGNSA.

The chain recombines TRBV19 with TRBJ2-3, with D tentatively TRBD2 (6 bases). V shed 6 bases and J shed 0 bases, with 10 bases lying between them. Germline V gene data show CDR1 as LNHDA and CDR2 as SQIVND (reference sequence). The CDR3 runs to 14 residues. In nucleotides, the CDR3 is TGTGCCAGTAGCTCGGGAGCTAGCACAGATACGCAGTATTTT. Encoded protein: CASSSGASTDTQYF.

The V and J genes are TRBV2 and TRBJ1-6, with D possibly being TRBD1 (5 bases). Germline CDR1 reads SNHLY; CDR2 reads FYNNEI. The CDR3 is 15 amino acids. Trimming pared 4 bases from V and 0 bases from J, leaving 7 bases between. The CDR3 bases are TGTGCCAGCAGTGTGACAGACTCCTATAATTCACCCCTCCACTTT. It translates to CASSVTDSYNSPLHF.

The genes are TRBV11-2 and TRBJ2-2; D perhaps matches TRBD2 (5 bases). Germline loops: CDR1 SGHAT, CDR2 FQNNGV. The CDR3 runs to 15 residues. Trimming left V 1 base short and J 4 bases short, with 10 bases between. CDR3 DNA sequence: TGTGCCAGCAGCTTAGTACCCGGGATCACCGGGGAGCTGTTTTTT. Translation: CASSLVPGITGELFF.

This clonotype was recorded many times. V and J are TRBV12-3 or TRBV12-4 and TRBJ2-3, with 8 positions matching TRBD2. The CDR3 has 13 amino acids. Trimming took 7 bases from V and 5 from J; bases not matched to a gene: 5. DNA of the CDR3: TGTGCCAGCACCTCAAGCGGGGGAGATACGCAGTATTTT. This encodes CASTSSGGDTQYF.

The chain's CDR3 is CASSPQQGEETQYF. The DNA of the CDR3 is TGTGCCAGCTCACCCCAACAGGGGGAAGAGACCCAGTACTTC. This sequence joins TRBV18 and TRBJ2-5; the match to TRBD1 covers 8 bases. Per germline, CDR1 KGHSH and CDR2 LQKENI. The CDR3 covers 14 residues. Trimming took 3 bases from V and 3 from J; bases not matched to a gene: 3.

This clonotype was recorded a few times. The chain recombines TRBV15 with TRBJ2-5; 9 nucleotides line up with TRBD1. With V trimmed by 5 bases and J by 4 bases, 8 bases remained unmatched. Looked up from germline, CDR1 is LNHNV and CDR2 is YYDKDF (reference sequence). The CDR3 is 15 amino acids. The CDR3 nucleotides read TGTGCCACCAGCGGCCGGGACAGGGATTTAGAGACCCAGTACTTC. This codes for CATSGRDRDLETQYF.

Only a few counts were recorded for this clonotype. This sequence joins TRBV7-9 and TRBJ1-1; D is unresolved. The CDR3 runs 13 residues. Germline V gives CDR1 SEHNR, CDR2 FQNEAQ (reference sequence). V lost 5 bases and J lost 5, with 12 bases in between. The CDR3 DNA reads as TGTGCCAGCAGCACCCAGGCCCGGACTGAAGCTTTCTTT. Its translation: CASSTQARTEAFF.

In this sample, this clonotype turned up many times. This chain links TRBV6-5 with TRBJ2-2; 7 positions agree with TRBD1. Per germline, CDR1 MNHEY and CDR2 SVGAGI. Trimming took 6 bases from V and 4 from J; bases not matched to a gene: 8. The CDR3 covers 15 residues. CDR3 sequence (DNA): TGTGCCAGCAGGATGACAGGGCCCAGCACCGGGGAGCTGTTTTTT. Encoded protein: CASRMTGPSTGELFF.

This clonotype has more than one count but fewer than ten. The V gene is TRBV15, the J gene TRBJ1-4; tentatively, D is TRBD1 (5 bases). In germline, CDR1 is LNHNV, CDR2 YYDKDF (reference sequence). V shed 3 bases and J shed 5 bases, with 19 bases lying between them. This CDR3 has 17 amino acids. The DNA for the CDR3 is TGTGCCACCAGCAGCTATTCGAAGGGGAGGGGAAATGAAAAACTGTTTTTT. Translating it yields CATSSYSKGRGNEKLFF.

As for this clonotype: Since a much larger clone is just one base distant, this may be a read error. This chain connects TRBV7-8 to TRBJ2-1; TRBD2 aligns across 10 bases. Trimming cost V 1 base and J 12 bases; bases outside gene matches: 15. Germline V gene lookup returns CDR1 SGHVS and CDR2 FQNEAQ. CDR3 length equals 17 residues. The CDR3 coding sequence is TGTGCCAGCAGCTTAGAGGGGCGTTGGCAAGCGGGGGGGCGGCAGTTCTTC. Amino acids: CASSLEGRWQAGGRQFF.

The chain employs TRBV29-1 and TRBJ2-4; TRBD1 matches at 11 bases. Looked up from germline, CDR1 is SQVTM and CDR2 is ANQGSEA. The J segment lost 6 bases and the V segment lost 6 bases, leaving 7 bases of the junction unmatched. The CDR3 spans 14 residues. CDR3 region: CSVVSGTGGNIQYF. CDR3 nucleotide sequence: TGCAGCGTGGTATCCGGGACAGGGGGAAACATTCAGTACTTC.

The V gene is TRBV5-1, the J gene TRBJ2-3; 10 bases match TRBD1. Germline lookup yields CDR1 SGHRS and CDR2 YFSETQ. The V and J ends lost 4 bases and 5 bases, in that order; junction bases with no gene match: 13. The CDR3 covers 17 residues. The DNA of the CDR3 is TGCGCCAGCAGCACCCCGACAGGGGGCGGCCCTCGAGATACGCAGTATTTT. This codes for CASSTPTGGGPRDTQYF.

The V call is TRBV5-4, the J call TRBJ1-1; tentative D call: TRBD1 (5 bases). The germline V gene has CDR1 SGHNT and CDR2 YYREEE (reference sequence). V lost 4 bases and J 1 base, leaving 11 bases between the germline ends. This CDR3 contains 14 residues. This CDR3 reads CASSQDGTNTEAFF. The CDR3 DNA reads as TGTGCCAGCAGCCAGGACGGGACGAACACTGAAGCTTTCTTT.

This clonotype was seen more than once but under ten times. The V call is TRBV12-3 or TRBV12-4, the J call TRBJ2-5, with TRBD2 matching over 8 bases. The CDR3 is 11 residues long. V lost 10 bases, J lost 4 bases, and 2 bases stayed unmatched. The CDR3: CAIGLAETQYF. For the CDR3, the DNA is TGTGCCATAGGACTAGCAGAGACCCAGTACTTC.

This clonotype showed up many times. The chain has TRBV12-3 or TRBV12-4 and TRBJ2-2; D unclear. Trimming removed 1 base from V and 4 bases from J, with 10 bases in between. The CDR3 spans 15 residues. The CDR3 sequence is CASSLGSRTTGELFF. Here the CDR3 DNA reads TGTGCCAGCAGTTTAGGTAGTCGGACCACCGGGGAGCTGTTTTTT.

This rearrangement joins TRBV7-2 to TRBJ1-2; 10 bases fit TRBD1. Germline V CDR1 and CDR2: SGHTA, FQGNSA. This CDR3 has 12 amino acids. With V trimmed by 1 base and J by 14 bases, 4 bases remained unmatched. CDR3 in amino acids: CASSLERTGGTF. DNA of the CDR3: TGTGCCAGCAGCTTAGAGCGGACAGGGGGGACCTTC.

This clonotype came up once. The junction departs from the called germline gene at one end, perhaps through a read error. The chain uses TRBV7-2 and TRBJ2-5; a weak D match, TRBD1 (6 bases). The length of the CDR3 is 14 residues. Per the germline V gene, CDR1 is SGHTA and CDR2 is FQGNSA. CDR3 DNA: TGTGACAGCAGCCCAGGGGTCCCTCGGGGGACCCAGTACTTC. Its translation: CDSSPGVPRGTQYF.

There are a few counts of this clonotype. CDR3 nucleotides: TGTGCCAGCAGCTTAGGGACTAGCGGGGTGCCCACAGATACGCAGTATTTT. Translated, it gives CASSLGTSGVPTDTQYF. The V call is TRBV7-6, the J call TRBJ2-3; 12 bases are a match to TRBD2. V lost 1 base and J lost 2; bases outside the gene matches: 4. CDR1 and CDR2 (germline): SGHVS, FNYEAQ. The CDR3 length is 17 residues.

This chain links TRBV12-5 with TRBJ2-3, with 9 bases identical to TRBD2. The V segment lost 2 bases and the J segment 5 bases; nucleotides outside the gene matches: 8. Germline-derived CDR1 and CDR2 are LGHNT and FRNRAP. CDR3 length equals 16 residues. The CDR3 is CASGLNAGGQGDTQYF. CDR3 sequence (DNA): TGTGCTAGTGGTTTGAACGCGGGGGGGCAAGGAGATACGCAGTATTTT.

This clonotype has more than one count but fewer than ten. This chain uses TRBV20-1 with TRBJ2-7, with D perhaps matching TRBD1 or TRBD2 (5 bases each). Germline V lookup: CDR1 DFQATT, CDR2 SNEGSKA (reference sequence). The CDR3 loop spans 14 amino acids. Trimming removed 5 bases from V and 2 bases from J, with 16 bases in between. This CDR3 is CSAPTGTSTYEQYF. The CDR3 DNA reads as TGCAGTGCTCCCACCGGGACCTCAACCTACGAGCAGTACTTC.

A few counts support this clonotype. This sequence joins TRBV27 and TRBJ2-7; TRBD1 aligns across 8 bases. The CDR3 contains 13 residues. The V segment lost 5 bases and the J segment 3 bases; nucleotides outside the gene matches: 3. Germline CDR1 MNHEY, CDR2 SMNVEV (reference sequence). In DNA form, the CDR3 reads TGTGCCAGCAGTCCCAGGGGGCTCTACGAGCAGTACGTC. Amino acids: CASSPRGLYEQYV.

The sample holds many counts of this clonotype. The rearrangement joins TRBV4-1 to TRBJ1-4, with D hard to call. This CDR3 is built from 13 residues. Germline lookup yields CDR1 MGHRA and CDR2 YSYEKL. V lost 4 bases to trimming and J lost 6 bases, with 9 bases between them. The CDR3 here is CASSPRLYEKLFF. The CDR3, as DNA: TGCGCCAGCAGCCCCAGACTGTATGAAAAACTGTTTTTT.